The clone carrying this TCR beta chain was picked up many times. It was through 5'RACE template switching that TCR cDNA was made, with a universal primer site and UMIs added. Using its own MiXCR run on the 5' RACE reads, TCRdb lists one record per CDR3 protein. Of about 30,000 distinct CDR3 sequences listed, 3.5% to 5% were seen once; the top ten hold less than 55%. This record belongs to a study of T cells after yellow fever vaccination. As for the study in general: SMART-Seq v4 Ultra Low Input handled preparation of low-cell-number fractions.

Germline values: CDR1 MNHEY, CDR2 SVGEGT. The CDR3 contains 18 residues. V lost 4 bases to trimming and J lost 0 bases; unmatched junction nucleotides: 11. The chain links TRBV6-2 or TRBV6-3 to TRBJ2-2, with 7 nucleotides matching TRBD2. The TCR sequence derives from a man aged 25 to 40 who received the YFV17D yellow fever vaccine. The sequencing here drew on CD8+ T cells sorted from PBMCs, taken 5 days after the yellow fever booster vaccination. CDR3 protein: CASSSWGGEGANTGELFF. CDR3 coding DNA: TGTGCCAGCAGTTCCTGGGGGGGTGAAGGAGCGAACACCGGGGAGCTGTTTTTT.